This T cell receptor (beta chain) emerged from a study of CD8+ T cells in alopecia areata. V was clipped by 0 bases and J by 0 bases, with 8 bases between them. Per the germline V gene, CDR1 is LGHNA and CDR2 is YNFKEQ. The CDR3 totals 15 residues. Alopecia areata patients had lesional scalp punch biopsies and peripheral blood taken from them. The authors extracted RNA and reverse transcribed it into cDNA as the sequencing template. Produced via immunoSEQ multiplex PCR; TCRdb's table is partial and in-frame only. The sample includes 170,000 or so clones, 59% seen only once; the top ten take about 14%.

The chain couples TRBV4-2 to TRBJ1-2; no reliable D call. The sequence was obtained from a human donor with alopecia areata. The material was CD4+ T cells sorted from blood, obtained at week 0. DNA for the CDR3: TGTGCCAGCAGCCAAGATGTGAGCGCTAACTATGGCTACACCTTC. Protein product: CASSQDVSANYGYTF.